The clone carrying this TCR beta chain was observed at least ten times. This specimen belongs to a study of T-cell reconstitution after alpha-beta-depleted transplantation in children. TCRbeta library preparation incorporated unique molecular identifiers. In TCRdb, the PCR reads were re-called with MiXCR into one record per CDR3 protein. The sample holds about 610,000 distinct CDR3 sequences, about 10% seen once. The germline gives CDR1 SEHNR, CDR2 FQNEAQ (reference sequence). This CDR3 is built from 16 residues. Trimming left V 4 bases short and J 3 bases short, with 16 bases between. The genes are TRBV7-9 and TRBJ2-1, with D possibly called TRBD1 or TRBD2 (5 bases each). The sample here was PBMCs from the stem cell graft donor, taken from the stem cell graft. The TCR was taken from a human donor who donated a stem cell graft to a child with acute myeloid leukemia. The CDR3 region has the DNA TGTGCCAGCAGCTCAAGAGGGGCTAGCAGCTACAATGAGCAGTTCTTC. It encodes CASSSRGASSYNEQFF.